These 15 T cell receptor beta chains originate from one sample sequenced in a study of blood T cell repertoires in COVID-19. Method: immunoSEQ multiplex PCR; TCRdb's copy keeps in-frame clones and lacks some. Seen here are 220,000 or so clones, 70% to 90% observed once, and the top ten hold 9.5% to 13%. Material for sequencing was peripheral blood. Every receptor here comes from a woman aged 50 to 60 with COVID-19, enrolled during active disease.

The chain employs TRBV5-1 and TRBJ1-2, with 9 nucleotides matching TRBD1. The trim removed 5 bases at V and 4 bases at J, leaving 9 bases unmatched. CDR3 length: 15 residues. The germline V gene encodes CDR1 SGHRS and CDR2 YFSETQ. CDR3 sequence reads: CASRRTGTGRYGYTF. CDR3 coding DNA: TGCGCCAGCAGGAGAACCGGGACAGGGCGCTATGGCTACACCTTC.

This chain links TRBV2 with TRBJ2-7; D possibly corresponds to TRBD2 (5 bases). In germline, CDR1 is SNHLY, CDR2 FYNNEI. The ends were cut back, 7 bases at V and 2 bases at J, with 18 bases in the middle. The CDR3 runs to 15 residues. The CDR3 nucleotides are TGTGCCAGCACCGAAACGGGGTTTTTGGCCTACGAGCAGTACGTC. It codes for CASTETGFLAYEQYV.

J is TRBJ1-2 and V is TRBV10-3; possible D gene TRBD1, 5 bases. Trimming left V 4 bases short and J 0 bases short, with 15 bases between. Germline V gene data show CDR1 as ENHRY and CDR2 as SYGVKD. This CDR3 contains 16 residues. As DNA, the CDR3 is TGTGCCATCAGTGCGCTCGGGGGGGATTCTAACTATGGCTACACCTTC. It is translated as CAISALGGDSNYGYTF.

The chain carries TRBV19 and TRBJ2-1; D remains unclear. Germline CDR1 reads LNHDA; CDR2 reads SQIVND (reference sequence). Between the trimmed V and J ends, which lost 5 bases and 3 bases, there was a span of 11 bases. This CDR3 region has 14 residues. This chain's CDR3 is CASSVVVGYNEQFF. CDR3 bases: TGTGCCAGTAGTGTGGTAGTTGGCTACAATGAGCAGTTCTTC.

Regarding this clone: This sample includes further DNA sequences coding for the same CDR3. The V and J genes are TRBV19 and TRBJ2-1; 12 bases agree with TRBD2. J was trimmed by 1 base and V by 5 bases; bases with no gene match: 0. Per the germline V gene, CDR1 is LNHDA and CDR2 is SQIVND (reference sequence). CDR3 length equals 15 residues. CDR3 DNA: TGTGCCAGTAGTCTAGCGGGGGGGTCCTACAATGAGCAGTTCTTC. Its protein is CASSLAGGSYNEQFF.

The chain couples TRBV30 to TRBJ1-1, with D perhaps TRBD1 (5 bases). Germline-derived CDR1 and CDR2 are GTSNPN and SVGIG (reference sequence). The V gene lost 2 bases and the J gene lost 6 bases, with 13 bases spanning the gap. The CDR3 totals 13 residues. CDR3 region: CAWSSTGGSEAFF. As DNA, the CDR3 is TGTGCCTGGAGTTCAACCGGGGGGTCTGAAGCTTTCTTT.

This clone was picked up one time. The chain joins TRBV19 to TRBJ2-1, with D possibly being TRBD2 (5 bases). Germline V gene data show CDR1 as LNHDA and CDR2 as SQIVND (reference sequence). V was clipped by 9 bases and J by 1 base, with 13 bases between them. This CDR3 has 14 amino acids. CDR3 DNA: TGTGCCAGCAGCACTAGTGTTTCCTACAATGAGCAGTTCTTC. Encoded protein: CASSTSVSYNEQFF.

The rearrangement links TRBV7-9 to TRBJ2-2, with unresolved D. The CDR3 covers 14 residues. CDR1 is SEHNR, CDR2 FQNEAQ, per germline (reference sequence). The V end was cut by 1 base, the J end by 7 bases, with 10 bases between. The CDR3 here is CASSLGQALGELFF. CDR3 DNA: TGTGCCAGCAGCTTAGGGCAGGCCCTCGGGGAGCTGTTTTTT.

The CDR3 DNA reads as TGTGCCAGCAGTGAGGAGGGTAACTATGGCTACACCTTC. The encoded protein is CASSEEGNYGYTF. V gene TRBV6-1 combines with J gene TRBJ1-2; D is ambiguous. In germline, CDR1 is MNHNS, CDR2 SASEGT. Trimming removed 3 bases from V and 1 base from J, with 6 bases in between. The CDR3 sequence is 13 residues long.

The CDR3 spells CASSLAETGTYGYTF. The CDR3 bases are TGTGCCAGCAGCTTAGCCGAGACAGGGACCTATGGCTACACCTTC. The V and J genes are TRBV7-8 and TRBJ1-2, with 7 nucleotides matching TRBD1. Germline loops: CDR1 SGHVS, CDR2 FQNEAQ. The junction had 5 bases not matched to a gene; V was cut back by 0 bases and J by 4 bases. There are 15 residues in the CDR3.

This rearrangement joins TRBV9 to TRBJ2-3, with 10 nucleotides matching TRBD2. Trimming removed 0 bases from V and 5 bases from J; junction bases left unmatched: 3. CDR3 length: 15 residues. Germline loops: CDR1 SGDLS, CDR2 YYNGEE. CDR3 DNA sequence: TGTGCCAGCAGCGTAGACGGGACTAGCGTAGATACGCAGTATTTT. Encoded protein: CASSVDGTSVDTQYF.

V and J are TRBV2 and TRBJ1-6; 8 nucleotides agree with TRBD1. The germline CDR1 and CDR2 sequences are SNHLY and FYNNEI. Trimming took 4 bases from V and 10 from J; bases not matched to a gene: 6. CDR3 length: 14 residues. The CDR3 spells CASSVGQGNSPLHF. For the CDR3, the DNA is TGTGCCAGCAGTGTTGGACAGGGTAACTCACCCCTCCACTTT.

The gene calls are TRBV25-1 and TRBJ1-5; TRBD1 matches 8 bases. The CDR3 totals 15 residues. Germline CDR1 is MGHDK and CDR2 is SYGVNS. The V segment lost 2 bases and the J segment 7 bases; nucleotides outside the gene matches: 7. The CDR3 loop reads CASSEHYQGAQPQHF. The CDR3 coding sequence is TGTGCCAGCAGTGAACACTACCAGGGGGCACAGCCCCAGCATTTT.

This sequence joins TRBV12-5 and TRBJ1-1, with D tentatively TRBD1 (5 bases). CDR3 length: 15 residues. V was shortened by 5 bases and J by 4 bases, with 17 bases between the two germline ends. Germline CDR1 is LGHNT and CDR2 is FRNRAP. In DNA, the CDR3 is TGTGCTAGTGGTCCCCCCCAGGGCCAGACCACTGAAGCTTTCTTT. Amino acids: CASGPPQGQTTEAFF.

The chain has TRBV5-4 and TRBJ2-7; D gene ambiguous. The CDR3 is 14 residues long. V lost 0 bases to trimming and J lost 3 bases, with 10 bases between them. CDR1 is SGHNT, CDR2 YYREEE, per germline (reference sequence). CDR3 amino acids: CASSLGLDNYEQYV. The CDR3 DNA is TGTGCCAGCAGCTTGGGCTTAGACAACTACGAGCAGTACGTC.